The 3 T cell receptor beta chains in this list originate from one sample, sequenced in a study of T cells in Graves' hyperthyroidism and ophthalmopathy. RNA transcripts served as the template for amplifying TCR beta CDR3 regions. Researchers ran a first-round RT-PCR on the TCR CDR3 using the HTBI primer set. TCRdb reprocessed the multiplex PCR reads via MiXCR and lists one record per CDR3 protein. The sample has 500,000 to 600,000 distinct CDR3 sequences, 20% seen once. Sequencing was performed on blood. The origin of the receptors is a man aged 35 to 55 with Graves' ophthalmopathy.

The CDR3 loop reads CASSAQSGTVDSPLHF. The CDR3 nucleotides are TGTGCCAGCAGCGCTCAATCCGGGACAGTTGACTCACCCCTCCACTTT. The chain employs TRBV9 and TRBJ1-6; 7 nucleotides match TRBD1. This CDR3 has 16 residues. V gave up 3 bases and J gave up 10 bases; unmatched junction bases: 13. Germline-derived CDR1 and CDR2 are SGDLS and YYNGEE.

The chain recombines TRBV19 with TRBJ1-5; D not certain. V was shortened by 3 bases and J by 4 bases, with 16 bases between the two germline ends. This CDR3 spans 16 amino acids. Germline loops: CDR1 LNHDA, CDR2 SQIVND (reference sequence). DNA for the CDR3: TGTGCCAGTAGTATGATCAGAATCGTGAGGAATCAGCCCCAGCATTTT. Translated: CASSMIRIVRNQPQHF. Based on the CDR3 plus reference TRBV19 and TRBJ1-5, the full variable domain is DGGITQSPKYLFRKEGQNVTLSCEQNLNHDAMYWYRQDPGQGLRLIYYSQIVNDFQKGDIAEGYSVSREKKESFPLTVTSAQKNPTAFYLCASSMIRIVRNQPQHFGDGTRLSIL.

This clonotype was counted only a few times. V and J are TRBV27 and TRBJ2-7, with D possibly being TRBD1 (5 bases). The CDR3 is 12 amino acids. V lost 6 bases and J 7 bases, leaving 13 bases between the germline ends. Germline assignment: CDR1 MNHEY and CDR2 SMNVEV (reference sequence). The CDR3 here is CASSSTPGEQYF. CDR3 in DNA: TGTGCCAGCAGCTCGACCCCAGGGGAGCAGTACTTC.